These 14 T cell receptor beta chains share one sample of origin, sequenced in a study of blood T cell repertoires in COVID-19. TCRdb keeps only in-frame clones here, not all; method: immunoSEQ multiplex PCR. The sample carries 170,000 or so clones, roughly 84% recorded once. The specimen sequenced was peripheral blood. Receptors originate from a man between 45 and 60 years old with active or convalescent COVID-19.

V is TRBV28 and J is TRBJ2-7; 10 bases align to TRBD1. Looked up from germline, CDR1 is MDHEN and CDR2 is SYDVKM. The CDR3 loop spans 12 amino acids. J lost 3 bases, V lost 8 bases, and 1 base had no gene match. This chain's CDR3 is CASGTGVYEQYF. CDR3 sequence (DNA): TGTGCCAGCGGGACAGGGGTCTACGAGCAGTACTTC.

The chain recombines TRBV14 with TRBJ2-3, with D unresolved. The CDR3 runs to 15 residues. Germline CDR1 is SGHDN and CDR2 is FVKESK. The V and J ends lost 1 base and 0 bases respectively, with 8 bases between them. The DNA of the CDR3 is TGTGCCAGCAGCCAAGCACTACTTAGCACAGATACGCAGTATTTT. Protein: CASSQALLSTDTQYF.

V usage is TRBV4-2 and J usage is TRBJ2-2, with 12 bases that match TRBD2. This CDR3 spans 17 amino acids. Trimming at V came to 3 bases and at J to 5 bases, leaving 7 bases not matched to a gene. The germline V gene encodes CDR1 LGHNA and CDR2 YNFKEQ. CDR3 in DNA: TGTGCCAGCAGCCAGGAGACTAGCGGGGGTTTGACCGGGGAGCTGTTTTTT. It is translated as CASSQETSGGLTGELFF.

The CDR3 sequence is CASILGTGASGGQPQHF. In nucleotides, the CDR3 is TGTGCCAGTATCCTCGGGACAGGGGCGTCGGGTGGTCAGCCCCAGCATTTT. This chain links TRBV19 with TRBJ1-5, with 10 bases fitting TRBD1. The CDR3 totals 17 residues. The germline gives CDR1 LNHDA, CDR2 SQIVND (reference sequence). The trim removed 7 bases at V and 6 bases at J, leaving 15 bases unmatched. Drawing the rest from reference TRBV19 and TRBJ1-5, the complete variable domain is DGGITQSPKYLFRKEGQNVTLSCEQNLNHDAMYWYRQDPGQGLRLIYYSQIVNDFQKGDIAEGYSVSREKKESFPLTVTSAQKNPTAFYLCASILGTGASGGQPQHFGDGTRLSIL.

The DNA for the CDR3 is TGTGCCAGCTCACCATCCCCGTACTCTGGAAACACCATATATTTT. Residues: CASSPSPYSGNTIYF. The chain couples TRBV18 to TRBJ1-3; D is unclear. The CDR3 sequence is 15 residues long. The V and J ends lost 2 bases and 0 bases respectively, with 8 bases between them. CDR1 and CDR2 (germline): KGHSH, LQKENI.

The chain has TRBV9 and TRBJ2-1; 8 bases match TRBD2. This CDR3 is built from 16 residues. The V and J ends lost 0 bases and 7 bases, in that order; junction bases with no gene match: 9. Per germline, CDR1 SGDLS and CDR2 YYNGEE. CDR3 nucleotide sequence: TGTGCCAGCAGCGTAGAAATTAGCGGGATGGGTAATGAGCAGTTCTTC. As protein: CASSVEISGMGNEQFF.

The chain uses TRBV15 and TRBJ2-5, with D possibly TRBD2 on 5 matching bases. Germline V gene lookup returns CDR1 LNHNV and CDR2 YYDKDF (reference sequence). Trimming removed 0 bases from V and 1 base from J, with 6 bases in between. The CDR3 is made up of 14 amino acids. In nucleotides, the CDR3 is TGTGCCACCAGCAGAGAGCGGGCCCAAGAGACCCAGTACTTC. As protein: CATSRERAQETQYF.

This chain uses TRBV6-5 with TRBJ1-1; TRBD1 is a possible D gene (6 bases). The V gene lost 4 bases and the J gene lost 5 bases, with 14 bases spanning the gap. Germline assignment: CDR1 MNHEY and CDR2 SVGAGI. The CDR3 is 14 amino acids. The CDR3 DNA follows: TGTGCCAGCAGTTCACCGACAGGAAGGACTGAAGCTTTCTTT. Protein: CASSSPTGRTEAFF.

This chain links TRBV24-1 with TRBJ2-5, with TRBD2 identical over 8 bases. This CDR3 is built from 15 residues. Germline loops: CDR1 KGHDR, CDR2 SFDVKD. The V and J ends lost 3 bases and 2 bases, in that order; junction bases with no gene match: 4. The CDR3 is CATSDLSGDQETQYF. Here the CDR3 DNA reads TGTGCCACCAGTGATCTTAGCGGGGATCAAGAGACCCAGTACTTC.

This rearrangement joins TRBV4-3 to TRBJ1-1, with no clear D. CDR1 and CDR2 (germline): LGHNA, YSLEER. The CDR3 consists of 15 residues. V lost 0 bases to trimming and J lost 4 bases, with 12 bases between them. The CDR3 protein is CASSQEAGWVTEAFF. For the CDR3, the DNA is TGCGCCAGCAGCCAAGAGGCGGGTTGGGTCACTGAAGCTTTCTTT.

The CDR3 nucleotides are TGTGCCAGCAGCCAAGGCAGGGGCAATCAGCCCCAGCATTTT. Its protein product is CASSQGRGNQPQHF. The chain carries TRBV4-2 and TRBJ1-5; weak D call: TRBD1 (5 bases). V was cut by 1 base and J by 2 bases, with 6 bases left in between. In germline, CDR1 is LGHNA, CDR2 YNFKEQ. This CDR3 has 14 amino acids.

The chain combines TRBV7-8 with TRBJ2-7; tentative D call: TRBD1 (6 bases). The CDR3 has 14 residues. V was shortened by 0 bases and J by 6 bases, with 12 bases between the two germline ends. CDR1 is SGHVS and CDR2 is FQNEAQ in the germline V gene. The CDR3 region has the DNA TGTGCCAGCAGCTTAGCGGACAGAAGGGGCGAGCAGTACTTC. Translated: CASSLADRRGEQYF. The entire variable domain, with the rest obtained from reference TRBV7-8 and TRBJ2-7, is as follows: GAGVSQSPRYKVAKRGQDVALRCDPISGHVSLFWYQQALGQGPEFLTYFQNEAQLDKSGLPSDRFFAERPEGSVSTLKIQRTQQEDSAVYLCASSLADRRGEQYFGPGTRLTVT.

V usage is TRBV11-3 and J usage is TRBJ2-7, with 7 bases matching TRBD1. Germline trimming cut 1 base from V and 4 bases from J; bases unmatched to any gene: 4. CDR1 and CDR2 from the germline V gene are SGHNT and YENEEA. This CDR3 has 14 amino acids. The CDR3, as DNA: TGTGCCAGCAGCTTAGCGACAGGGAAATACGAGCAGTACTTC. Its protein product is CASSLATGKYEQYF.

As DNA, the CDR3 is TGCGCCAGCAGCTTCGTAGGGGGCTCCTACGAGCAGTACTTC. Protein sequence: CASSFVGGSYEQYF. The chain is built from TRBV5-1 and TRBJ2-7, with D maybe TRBD1 (6 bases). Germline V gives CDR1 SGHRS, CDR2 YFSETQ. The CDR3 sequence is 14 residues long. Trimming removed 2 bases at V and 0 bases at J, with 9 bases between.